Judged by abundance, the clone carrying this T cell receptor (beta chain) is medium-sized (0.01 to 0.1%). The antigen is not known. One end of the junction does not line up with germline, which may come from a read error. CDR1 and CDR2 from the germline V gene are MNHEY and SVGAGI. CDR3 size: 12 residues. From blood, roughly 220-550 ng of genomic DNA served as TRB template. These data originate in a study of T and B cells in COVID-19 patients. Study as a whole: Recovered patients mostly had mild to moderate COVID-19 managed as outpatients. Study observations and caveats: Exclusive to the recovered cohort were approximately 2,300 TCR clusters, some 30 of them with low generation probability.

Multiplex PCR with BIOMED2 TRB-A/B primer pools amplified TRB rearrangements. A single record per CDR3 protein comes from TCRdb applying MiXCR to the multiplex PCR reads. This table has some 14,000 distinct CDR3 sequences, 29% appearing once. The chain is built from TRBV6-5 and TRBJ2-1; 7 nucleotides line up with TRBD1. The TCR originated in a human donor who had recovered from COVID-19. Material: blood. The CDR3 reads CASSPTTGTAFF. CDR3 bases: TGTGCCAGCAGTCCAACCACCGGGACAGCGTTTTTC.